This T cell receptor (beta chain) appears in the sequencing data of a study of CD8 T cells in ankylosing spondylitis. Study-level points and caveats: Disease-linked clones were reportedly significantly enriched in matched ankylosing spondylitis synovial fluid. Typical of ankylosing spondylitis blood, it appeared, was a TCR beta motif of under 10 highly homologous variants.

Preparation of TCR beta libraries was done by quantitative 5'-RACE with molecular barcodes. TCRdb used MiXCR to reprocess the 5' RACE reads, holding one entry per CDR3 protein. Among over 130,000 distinct CDR3 sequences listed, under 45% were seen once. Many counts were recorded for this clonotype. Its antigen is not known. V trimming: 3 bases; J trimming: 2 bases; junction bases outside the gene matches: 8. The CDR3 sequence is 16 residues long. This receptor was identified in a male donor with ankylosing spondylitis. Sequenced: synovial fluid, either unsorted or a sorted T cell fraction (not recorded which). The V call is TRBV12-3 or TRBV12-4, the J call TRBJ2-7; 9 bases align to TRBD1. The CDR3 reads CASSFMGQGLTYEQYF. CDR3 in DNA: TGTGCCAGCAGTTTTATGGGACAGGGTTTAACCTACGAGCAGTACTTC.